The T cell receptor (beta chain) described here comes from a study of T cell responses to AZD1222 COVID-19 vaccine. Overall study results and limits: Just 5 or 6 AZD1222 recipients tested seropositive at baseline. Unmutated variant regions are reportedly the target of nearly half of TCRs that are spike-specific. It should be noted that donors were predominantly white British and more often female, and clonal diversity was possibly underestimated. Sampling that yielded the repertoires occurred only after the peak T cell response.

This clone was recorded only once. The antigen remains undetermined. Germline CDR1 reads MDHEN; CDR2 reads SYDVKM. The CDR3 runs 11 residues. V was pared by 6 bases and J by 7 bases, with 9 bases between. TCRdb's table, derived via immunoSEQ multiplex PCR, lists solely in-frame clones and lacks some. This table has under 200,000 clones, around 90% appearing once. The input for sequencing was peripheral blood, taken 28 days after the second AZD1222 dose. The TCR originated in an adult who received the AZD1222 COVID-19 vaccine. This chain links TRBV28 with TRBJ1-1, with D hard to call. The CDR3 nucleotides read TGTGCCAGCAGGCTCTCCCTTGAAGCTTTCTTT. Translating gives CASRLSLEAFF.